The 7 T cell receptor beta chains given below trace back to one sample, sequenced in a study of neoadjuvant anti-PD-1 for oral cavity cancer. Profiled with immunoSEQ multiplex PCR; TCRdb holds only in-frame clones, not every one. The sample carries tens of thousands of clones, about 86% recorded once. This specimen was PBMCs, taken before nivolumab (anti-PD-1) treatment. These receptors all stem from a person between 35 and 79 years old with oral cavity squamous cell carcinoma.

The chain carries TRBV6-6 and TRBJ1-6; D is unclear. Germline V gene data show CDR1 as MNHNY and CDR2 as SVGAGI (reference sequence). The germline V and J ends were trimmed by 0 bases and 5 bases, with 8 bases remaining between them. CDR3 size: 15 residues. CDR3 DNA sequence: TGTGCCAGCAGTTACTCCTGGGTCCATAATTCACCCCTCCACTTT. This codes for CASSYSWVHNSPLHF.

J is TRBJ2-2 and V is TRBV10-3, with TRBD2 identical over 10 bases. Trimming at V came to 6 bases and at J to 6 bases, leaving 7 bases not matched to a gene. In germline, CDR1 is ENHRY, CDR2 SYGVKD. There are 15 residues in the CDR3. Here the CDR3 DNA reads TGTGCCATCAGCTGGAGCGGGGGGGAAGCCGGGGAGCTGTTTTTT. Translated, it gives CAISWSGGEAGELFF.

V and J are TRBV7-9 and TRBJ1-2; no firm D call. The CDR3 has 15 residues. The germline V and J ends were trimmed by 2 bases and 4 bases, with 14 bases remaining between them. In germline, CDR1 is SEHNR, CDR2 FQNEAQ (reference sequence). CDR3 in DNA: TGTGCCAGCAGCTTATTGTCATCGGAACTCTATGGCTACACCTTC. Protein sequence: CASSLLSSELYGYTF.

The rearrangement uses TRBV7-9 and TRBJ2-1, with D perhaps TRBD2 (6 bases). This CDR3 has 17 amino acids. CDR1 is SEHNR and CDR2 is FQNEAQ in the germline V gene (reference sequence). The V end lost 2 bases, the J end lost 1 base, and 15 bases lay between the germline ends. CDR3 loop: CASSLLPGVTSYNEQFF. CDR3 DNA: TGTGCCAGCAGCTTATTACCGGGAGTGACTTCCTACAATGAGCAGTTCTTC.

The genes are TRBV5-1 and TRBJ1-1; D is undetermined. There are 11 residues in the CDR3. CDR1 and CDR2 (germline): SGHRS, YFSETQ. V lost 6 bases and J lost 1, with 4 bases in between. The CDR3 nucleotides read TGCGCCAGCATGGGGAACACTGAAGCTTTCTTT. It yields the protein CASMGNTEAFF.

The genes are TRBV5-1 and TRBJ2-3; TRBD1 matches 12 bases. Unmatched junction bases numbered 3, after V lost 1 base and J lost 6 bases. The CDR3 contains 15 residues. CDR1 SGHRS and CDR2 YFSETQ come from the germline V gene. The CDR3 nucleotides are TGCGCCAGCAGCTTGTGGGGACAGGGGGCGGATACGCAGTATTTT. This encodes CASSLWGQGADTQYF.

This clone was seen more than once but under ten times. The chain employs TRBV14 and TRBJ2-7; 9 bases are shared with TRBD1. V lost 3 bases to trimming and J lost 4 bases; unmatched junction nucleotides: 4. This CDR3 has 14 residues. CDR1 is SGHDN and CDR2 is FVKESK in the germline V gene. CDR3 residues: CASSHRDRVYEQYF. For the CDR3, the DNA is TGTGCCAGCAGCCACCGGGACAGGGTGTACGAGCAGTACTTC.